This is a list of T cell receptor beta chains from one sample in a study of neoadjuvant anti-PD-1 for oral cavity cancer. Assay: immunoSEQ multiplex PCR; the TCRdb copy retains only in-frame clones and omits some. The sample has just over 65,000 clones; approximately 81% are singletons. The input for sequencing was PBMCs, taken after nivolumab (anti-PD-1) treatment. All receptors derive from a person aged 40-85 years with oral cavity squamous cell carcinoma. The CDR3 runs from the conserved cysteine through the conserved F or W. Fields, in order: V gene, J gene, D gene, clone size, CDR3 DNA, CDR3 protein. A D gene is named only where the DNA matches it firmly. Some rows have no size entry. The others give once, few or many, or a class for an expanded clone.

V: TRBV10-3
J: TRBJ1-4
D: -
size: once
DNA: TGTGCCATCAGTGAGTCAGCAGTCCCTAATGAAAAACTGTTTTTT
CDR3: CAISESAVPNEKLFF

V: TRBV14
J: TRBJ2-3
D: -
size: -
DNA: TGTGCCAGCAGCTGGACAGATACGCAGTATTTT
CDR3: CASSWTDTQYF

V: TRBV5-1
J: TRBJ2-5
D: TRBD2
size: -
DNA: TGCGCCAGCAGCCTGACTAGCGGGAAGGAAGAGACCCAGTACTTC
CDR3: CASSLTSGKEETQYF

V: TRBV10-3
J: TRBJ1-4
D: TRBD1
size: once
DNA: TGTGCCACCTCGGCCGGGACAGACTACGAAAAACTGTTTTTT
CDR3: CATSAGTDYEKLFF

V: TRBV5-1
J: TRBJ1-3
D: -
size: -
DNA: TGCGCCAGCAGCCCTTCCGGAGTCTCTGGAAACACCATATATTTT
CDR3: CASSPSGVSGNTIYF

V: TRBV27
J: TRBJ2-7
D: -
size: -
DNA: TGTGCCAGCAGACCTGCGGGACCCTACGAGCAGTACTTC
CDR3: CASRPAGPYEQYF

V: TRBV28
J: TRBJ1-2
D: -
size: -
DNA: TGTGCCAGCAGTTTCTCCCGGGCCAGCCGATATGGCTACACCTTC
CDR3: CASSFSRASRYGYTF

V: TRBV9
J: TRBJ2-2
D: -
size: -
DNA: TGTGCCAGCAGCCCCGACCACATTTTCACCGGGGAGCTGTTTTTT
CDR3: CASSPDHIFTGELFF

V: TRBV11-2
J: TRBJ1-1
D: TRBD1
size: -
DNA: TGTGCCAGCAGCCTGGACAGGGGCACTGAAGCTTTCTTT
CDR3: CASSLDRGTEAFF

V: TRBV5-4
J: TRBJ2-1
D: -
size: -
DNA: TGTGCCAGCAGCTTTGACGCGGGTGGCGCCTACAATGAGCAGTTCTTC
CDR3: CASSFDAGGAYNEQFF

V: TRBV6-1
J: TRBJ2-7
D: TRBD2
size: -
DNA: TGTGCCAGCAGTGGGACTAGCGCGCAGTACTTC
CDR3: CASSGTSAQYF

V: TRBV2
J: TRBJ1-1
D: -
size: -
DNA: TGTGCCAGCAGTGAATCAGCAGGGGAAGCTGAAGCTTTCTTT
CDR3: CASSESAGEAEAFF

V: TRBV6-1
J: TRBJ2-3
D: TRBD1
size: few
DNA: TGTGCCAGCAGCCGCCAGGGGGCGAGCACAGATACGCAGTATTTT
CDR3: CASSRQGASTDTQYF

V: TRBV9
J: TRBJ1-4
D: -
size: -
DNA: TGTGCCAGCAGCGTAGGTCCGAATGAAAAACTGTTTTTT
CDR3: CASSVGPNEKLFF

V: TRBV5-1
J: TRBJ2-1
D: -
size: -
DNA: TGCGCCAGCAGCCTCGGGGGCAATGAGCAGTTCTTC
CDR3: CASSLGGNEQFF

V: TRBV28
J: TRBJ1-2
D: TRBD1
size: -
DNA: TGTGCCAGCAGTTTATCCAGGGGGAATGGAGGCTACACCTTC
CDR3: CASSLSRGNGGYTF

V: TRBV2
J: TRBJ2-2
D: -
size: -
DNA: TGTGCCAGCAGTGGGACAGTTAACACCGGGGAGCTGTTTTTT
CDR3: CASSGTVNTGELFF

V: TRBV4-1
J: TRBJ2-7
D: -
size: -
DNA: TGCGCCAGCAGCCCAGGGCGGGTCACCTACGAGCAGTACTTC
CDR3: CASSPGRVTYEQYF

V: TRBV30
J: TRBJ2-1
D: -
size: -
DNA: TGTGCCTGGAGCCTAGGGACTGGCTACTACAATGAGCAGTTCTTC
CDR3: CAWSLGTGYYNEQFF

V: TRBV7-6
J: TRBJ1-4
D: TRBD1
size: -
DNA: TGTGCCAGCAGCTTGGACAGGGCCAGCGAAAAACTGTTTTTT
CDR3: CASSLDRASEKLFF

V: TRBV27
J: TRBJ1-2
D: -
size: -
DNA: TGTGCCAGCAGTTTGTCTCCACAGATTCCTAACTATGGCTACACCTTC
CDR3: CASSLSPQIPNYGYTF

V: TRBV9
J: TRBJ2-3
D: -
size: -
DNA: TGTGCCAGCAGCGTAGCGGGCCTACGCACAGATACGCAGTATTTT
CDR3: CASSVAGLRTDTQYF

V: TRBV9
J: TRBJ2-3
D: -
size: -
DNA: TGTGCCAGCAGCGAGAGATACACAGATACGCAGTATTTT
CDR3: CASSERYTDTQYF

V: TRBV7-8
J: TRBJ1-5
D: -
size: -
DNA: TGTGCCAGCAGCTTAAGTTGGGGTCAAGCAAATCAGCCCCAGCATTTT
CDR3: CASSLSWGQANQPQHF

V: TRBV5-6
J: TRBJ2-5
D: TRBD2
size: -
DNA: TGTGCCAGCAGCATGGCCCTAGCGGGGAAGGGAGAGACCCAGTACTTC
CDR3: CASSMALAGKGETQYF

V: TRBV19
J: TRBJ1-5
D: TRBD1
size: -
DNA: TGTGCCAGTAGTTCCCCCTCCGGGACAGGGAATCAGCCCCAGCATTTT
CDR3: CASSSPSGTGNQPQHF

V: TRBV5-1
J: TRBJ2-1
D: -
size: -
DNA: TGCGCCAGCAGACTAGCAGATTACAATGAGCAGTTCTTC
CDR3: CASRLADYNEQFF

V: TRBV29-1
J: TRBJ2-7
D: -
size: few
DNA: TGCAGCGTTGAAGATGTATACGAGCAGTACTTC
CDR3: CSVEDVYEQYF

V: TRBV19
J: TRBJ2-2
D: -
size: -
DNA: TGTGCCAGTAGTATTAACCTCAGACAGGCCGGACTGTTTTTT
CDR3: CASSINLRQAGLFF

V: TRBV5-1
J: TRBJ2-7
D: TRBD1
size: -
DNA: TGCGCCAGCAGCTTAGAAACACAGGGGCCCTACGAGCAGTACTTC
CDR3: CASSLETQGPYEQYF

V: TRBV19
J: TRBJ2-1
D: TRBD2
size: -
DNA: TGTGCCAGTAGGCGACGGACTAGCGGGCTAGACTCCCCCTACAATGAGCAGTTCTTC
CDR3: CASRRRTSGLDSPYNEQFF

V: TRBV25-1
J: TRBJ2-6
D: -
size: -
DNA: TGTGCCAGCAGCCCAGGGACCTCTGGGGCCAACGTCCTGACTTTC
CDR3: CASSPGTSGANVLTF

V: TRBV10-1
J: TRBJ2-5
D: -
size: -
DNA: TGCGCCAGCAGTGAGTCGGTCGGCAGCCCCCCAGAGACCCAGTACTTC
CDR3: CASSESVGSPPETQYF

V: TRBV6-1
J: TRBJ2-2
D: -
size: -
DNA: TGTGCCAGCAGTGAGCCGGGGAGGAACACCGGGGAGCTGTTTTTT
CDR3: CASSEPGRNTGELFF

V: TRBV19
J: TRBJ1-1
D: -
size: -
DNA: TGTGCCAGTAGTACCAGCAAGGGGGTAGCTTTCTTT
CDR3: CASSTSKGVAFF

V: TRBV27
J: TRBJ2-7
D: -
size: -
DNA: TGTGCCAGCAGTTTTGATTCCTCGAGAGGTTACGAGCAGTACTTC
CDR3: CASSFDSSRGYEQYF

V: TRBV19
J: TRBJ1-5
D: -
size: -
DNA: TGTGCCAGTAGTATAGGGGGCGGCGGCAATCAGCCCCAGCATTTT
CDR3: CASSIGGGGNQPQHF

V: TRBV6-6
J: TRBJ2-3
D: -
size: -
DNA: TGTGCCAGCAGTCACCGCGGGCCTCGGGGCACAGATACGCAGTATTTT
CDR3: CASSHRGPRGTDTQYF

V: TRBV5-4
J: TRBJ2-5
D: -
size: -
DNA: TGTGCCAGCAGCTTTTTGGCCCTAGGAGAAGAGACCCAGTACTTC
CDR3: CASSFLALGEETQYF

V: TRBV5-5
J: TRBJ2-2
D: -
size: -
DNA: TGTGCCAGCAGCTTGGAAGGCCTGAACACCGGGGAGCTGTTTTTT
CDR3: CASSLEGLNTGELFF

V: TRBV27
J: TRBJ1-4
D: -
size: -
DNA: TGTGCCAGCAGTTTAGAATCAACTAATGAAAAACTGTTTTTT
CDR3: CASSLESTNEKLFF

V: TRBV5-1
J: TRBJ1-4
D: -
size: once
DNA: TGCGCCAGCAGCTCCTCAGGGGACCCTAGAACTAATGAAAAACTGTTTTTT
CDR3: CASSSSGDPRTNEKLFF

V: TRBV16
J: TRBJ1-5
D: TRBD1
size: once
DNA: TGTGCCAGCAGCCAATCGGGGACAGGTCCAAATCAGCCCCAGCATTTT
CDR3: CASSQSGTGPNQPQHF

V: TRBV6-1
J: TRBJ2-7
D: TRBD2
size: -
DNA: TGTGCCAGCACCTCGGGGGGGAGCTACGAGCAGTACTTC
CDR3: CASTSGGSYEQYF

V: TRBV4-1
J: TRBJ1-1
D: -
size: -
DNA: TGCGCCAGCAGCCAAGGGGAGACGTTTGAAGCTTTCTTT
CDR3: CASSQGETFEAFF

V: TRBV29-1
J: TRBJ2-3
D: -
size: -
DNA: TGCAGCATTGAACAGGGTCCAAATACGCAGTATTTT
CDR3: CSIEQGPNTQYF

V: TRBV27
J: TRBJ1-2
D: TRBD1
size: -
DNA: TGTGCCAGCAGCCCAGGGGGCGGTGGCTACACCTTC
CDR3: CASSPGGGGYTF

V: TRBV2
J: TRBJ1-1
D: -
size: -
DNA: TGTGCCAGCAGTAACACTGAAGCTTTCTTT
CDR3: CASSNTEAFF

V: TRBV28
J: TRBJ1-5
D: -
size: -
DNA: TGTGCCAGCAGTTTAGGCGCATCCCCCGGGAGCAATCAGCCCCAGCATTTT
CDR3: CASSLGASPGSNQPQHF

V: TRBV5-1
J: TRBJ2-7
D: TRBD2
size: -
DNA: TGCGCCAGCAGCTTAGTTGCGGGAGGGCCGGGGGAGCAGTACTTC
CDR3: CASSLVAGGPGEQYF